This T cell receptor beta chain was sequenced in a study of blood T cell repertoires in COVID-19. Participants were aged roughly 18 to 100 years from approximately 25 US areas. In the original analysis: Cell counts per sample came from amplifying reference gene primers. Sequenced by immunoSEQ multiplex PCR; TCRdb stores in-frame clones only, minus some. The V and J calls and clone size were taken over from that table, and D and trimming were inferred from the DNA. This table holds approximately 250,000 clones, 70% to 90% found once. CDR3 size: 14 residues. CDR1 SGHVS and CDR2 FNYEAQ come from the germline V gene. V dropped 3 bases and J dropped 9; count of bases not matched to a gene: 4.

This sequence joins TRBV7-6 and TRBJ2-1; 11 positions match TRBD1. The sequencing sample was made of PBMCs or T cells enriched from blood (not recorded which). The TCR comes from a young woman with acute COVID-19. CDR3 bases: TGTGCCAGCAGCTTGGGACAGGGGGACGGTGAGCAGTTCTTC. As protein: CASSLGQGDGEQFF.